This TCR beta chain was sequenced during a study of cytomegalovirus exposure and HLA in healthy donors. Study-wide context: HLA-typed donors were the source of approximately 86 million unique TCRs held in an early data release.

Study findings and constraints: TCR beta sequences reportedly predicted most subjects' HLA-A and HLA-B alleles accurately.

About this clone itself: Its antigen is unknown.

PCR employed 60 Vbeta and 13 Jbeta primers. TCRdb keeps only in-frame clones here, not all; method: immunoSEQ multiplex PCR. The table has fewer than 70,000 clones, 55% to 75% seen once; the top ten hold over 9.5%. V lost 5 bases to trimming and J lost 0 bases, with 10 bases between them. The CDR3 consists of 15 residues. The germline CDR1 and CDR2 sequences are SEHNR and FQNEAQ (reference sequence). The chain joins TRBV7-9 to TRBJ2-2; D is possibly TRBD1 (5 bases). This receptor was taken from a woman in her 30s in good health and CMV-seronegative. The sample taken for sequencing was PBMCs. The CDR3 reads CASSLTEANTGELFF. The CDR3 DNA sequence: TGTGCCAGCAGCCTGACAGAAGCGAACACCGGGGAGCTGTTTTTT. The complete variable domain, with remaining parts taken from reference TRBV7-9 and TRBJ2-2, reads DTGVSQNPRHKITKRGQNVTFRCDPISEHNRLYWYRQTLGQGPEFLTYFQNEAQLEKSRLLSDRFSAERPKGSFSTLEIQRTEQGDSAMYLCASSLTEANTGELFFGEGSRLTVL.